Shown below are 32 T cell receptor beta chains from a single sample sequenced in a study of regulatory T cells in long-lasting Graves disease. In building TCR beta libraries, iRepertoire HTBI primers were used together with Arm-PCR of CDR3 regions. From the multiplex PCR reads, TCRdb called clonotypes with MiXCR, one entry per CDR3 protein. This table holds 350,000 to 500,000 distinct CDR3 sequences, around a fifth found once. Noted time point: persistent/refractory GD, antithyroid drugs over 5 years with positive TRAb. Making the TCR library involved RNA that had been extracted from PBMCs. This material consisted of peripheral blood mononuclear cells (PBMCs), taken when the disease was refractory, from a patient treated with antithyroid drugs. Receptor source: a female donor with Graves disease.

This clonotype has a count of ten or more. The V and J genes are TRBV27 and TRBJ1-4; the D gene is possibly TRBD1 (5 bases). Trimming cost V 3 bases and J 8 bases, with 10 bases left between them. CDR1 is MNHEY, CDR2 SMNVEV, per germline (reference sequence). This CDR3 is built from 13 residues. The CDR3 coding sequence is TGTGCCAGCAGTTTTACAGGAGGAGAAAAACTGTTTTTT. As protein: CASSFTGGEKLFF.

This clonotype was picked up many times. The chain recombines TRBV10-3 with TRBJ2-7, with TRBD2 identical over 7 bases. This CDR3 is 15 amino acids long. CDR1 and CDR2 from the germline V gene are ENHRY and SYGVKD. The junction had 5 bases not matched to a gene; V was cut back by 2 bases and J by 1 base. The DNA for the CDR3 is TGTGCCATCAGTGAGGGGCTAGCGGATTCCTACGAGCAGTACTTC. This sequence encodes CAISEGLADSYEQYF.

This clonotype was counted only a few times. The V and J genes are TRBV7-3 and TRBJ2-5; TRBD1 is a possible D gene (6 bases). With 7 bases removed from V and 2 bases from J, the gap between germline ends came to 17 bases. The CDR3 has 15 residues. Germline V gives CDR1 SGHTA, CDR2 FQGTGA. CDR3 sequence reads: CASTETGRVQETQYF. The CDR3 coding sequence is TGTGCCAGCACCGAGACAGGAAGGGTACAAGAGACCCAGTACTTC.

Concerning this clonotype itself: At one boundary the junction diverges from the germline segment, which might be a read error. V and J are TRBV11-3 and TRBJ2-7; D possibly corresponds to TRBD2 (6 bases). The germline gives CDR1 SGHNT, CDR2 YENEEA. This CDR3 spans 12 amino acids. CDR3 in amino acids: CAGSLGGNEQYF. CDR3 bases: TGTGCCGGCAGCTTGGGGGGTAACGAGCAGTACTTC.

Comments on this clonotype: This clone may be a read error of a much larger clone one base away. The chain joins TRBV2 to TRBJ2-6; 8 bases agree with TRBD1. The CDR3 is 17 amino acids. From germline, CDR1 is SNHLY and CDR2 FYNNEI. The CDR3 DNA reads TGTGCCAGCAGCGTTGTGAGTCAGGGGGCTGGGGCCAACGTCCCGACTTTC. Translated, it gives CASSVVSQGAGANVPTF.

The sample holds a few counts of this clonotype. The V and J genes are TRBV27 and TRBJ1-3, with D unresolved. CDR1 and CDR2 from the germline V gene are MNHEY and SMNVEV (reference sequence). This CDR3 is 17 amino acids long. With 3 bases removed from V and 4 bases from J, the gap between germline ends came to 19 bases. The CDR3 DNA reads as TGTGCCAGCAGTTTTTTAGAGGGCGTAGAAGTCGGAAACACCATATATTTT. It is translated as CASSFLEGVEVGNTIYF.

The chain employs TRBV12-3 or TRBV12-4 and TRBJ2-3; possible D gene TRBD2, 5 bases. The V end was cut by 5 bases, the J end by 2 bases, with 11 bases between. The CDR3 consists of 14 residues. Here the CDR3 reads CASSLERITDTQYF. The CDR3, as DNA: TGTGCCAGCAGTCTCGAGCGGATCACAGATACGCAGTATTTT.

This chain links TRBV4-1 with TRBJ2-2, with TRBD2 matching 9 bases. The germline V gene has CDR1 MGHRA and CDR2 YSYEKL. The CDR3 sequence is 16 residues long. With V trimmed by 1 base and J by 6 bases, 6 bases remained unmatched. The CDR3 sequence is CASSQGATSGSGELFF. CDR3 nucleotides: TGCGCCAGCAGCCAAGGCGCGACTAGCGGCTCCGGGGAGCTGTTTTTT.

This clonotype has ten or more counts. V is TRBV6-1 and J is TRBJ1-4; D uncertain. With 6 bases removed from V and 0 bases from J, the gap between germline ends came to 11 bases. CDR1 and CDR2 from the germline V gene are MNHNS and SASEGT. This CDR3 comprises 15 residues. The DNA for the CDR3 is TGTGCCAGCAGCACCACCTTCGCAACTAATGAAAAACTGTTTTTT. It translates to CASSTTFATNEKLFF.

This clonotype was picked up many times. The rearrangement links TRBV29-1 to TRBJ2-2, with 9 bases aligning to TRBD2. V lost 4 bases, J lost 8 bases, and 5 bases stayed unmatched. The CDR3 totals 13 residues. Looked up from germline, CDR1 is SQVTM and CDR2 is ANQGSEA. The CDR3 coding sequence is TGCAGCGTTGCGATAGCGGGAGTAGGGGAGCTGTTTTTT. Protein product: CSVAIAGVGELFF.

This clonotype came up many times. The rearrangement uses TRBV27 and TRBJ2-5; 10 bases are shared with TRBD1. V trimming: 5 bases; J trimming: 2 bases; junction bases outside the gene matches: 2. This CDR3 is 14 amino acids long. Germline CDR1 and CDR2: MNHEY and SMNVEV (reference sequence). CDR3 DNA sequence: TGTGCCAGCAGTGGGACAGGGGAGCAAGAGACCCAGTACTTC. It translates to CASSGTGEQETQYF.

This clonotype showed up many times. The rearrangement links TRBV7-2 to TRBJ1-1, with no clear D. V shed 1 base and J shed 5 bases, with 14 bases lying between them. The germline V gene has CDR1 SGHTA and CDR2 FQGNSA. The CDR3 extends over 15 amino acids. CDR3 sequence: CASSLDGQVGTEAFF. CDR3 nucleotides: TGTGCCAGCAGCTTAGACGGTCAGGTGGGGACTGAAGCTTTCTTT.

This clonotype was seen many times. The chain has TRBV2 and TRBJ1-1, with TRBD1 identical over 7 bases. With 3 bases clipped from V and 11 bases from J, the junction kept 15 bases outside the gene matches. The CDR3 totals 15 residues. Germline assignment: CDR1 SNHLY and CDR2 FYNNEI. The CDR3 loop reads CASSEELTGSIRAFF. The CDR3 DNA is TGTGCCAGCAGTGAGGAATTGACAGGGTCGATTCGGGCTTTCTTT.

This clonotype has a count of ten or more. The chain joins TRBV10-3 to TRBJ2-5; TRBD2 might be the D (5 bases). The CDR3 contains 14 residues. Trimming removed 10 bases at V and 5 bases at J, with 20 bases between. Germline V CDR1 and CDR2: ENHRY, SYGVKD. In nucleotides, the CDR3 is TGTGCCACCGCCGATCGGGGTTATAGGGAGACCCAGTACTTC. Encoded protein: CATADRGYRETQYF.

The chain links TRBV29-1 to TRBJ2-6; the D is unclear. There are 12 residues in the CDR3. Trimming pared 7 bases from V and 2 bases from J, leaving 6 bases between. Germline V CDR1 and CDR2: SQVTM, ANQGSEA. The DNA of the CDR3 is TGCAGCGCTTCAACTGGGGCCAACGTCCTGACTTTC. This sequence encodes CSASTGANVLTF. Full variable domain (remainder filled in from reference TRBV29-1 and TRBJ2-6): SAVISQKPSRDICQRGTSLTIQCQVDSQVTMMFWYRQQPGQSLTLIATANQGSEATYESGFVIDKFPISRPNLTFSTLTVSNMSPEDSSIYLCSASTGANVLTFGAGSRLTVL.

This clonotype was observed at least ten times. CDR3 DNA: TGTGCCAGCAGCCAAACTCCAATCATACAAGCTTTCTTT. Translated, it gives CASSQTPIIQAFF. The chain joins TRBV3-1 to TRBJ1-1; the D is unclear. In germline, CDR1 is LGHDT, CDR2 YNNKEL (reference sequence). V was shortened by 2 bases and J by 9 bases, with 13 bases between the two germline ends. The CDR3 spans 13 residues.

The sample holds a few counts of this clonotype. CDR3 residues: CASSAEARGGQYF. The CDR3 nucleotides read TGTGCCAGCTCGGCGGAGGCTAGGGGAGGGCAGTACTTC. V is TRBV6-1 and J is TRBJ2-7; a weak D match, TRBD2 (6 bases). V was trimmed by 8 bases and J by 9 bases, leaving 20 bases between them. Germline V gene lookup returns CDR1 MNHNS and CDR2 SASEGT. The CDR3 is 13 residues long.

As to this clonotype: The junction departs from germline at one end; a sequencing error may be responsible. This CDR3 is CASSFGGASNTGELLF. In DNA form, the CDR3 reads TGTGCCAGCAGTTTTGGAGGGGCCTCGAACACCGGGGAGCTGCTTTTT. The rearrangement uses TRBV12-3 or TRBV12-4 and TRBJ2-2; D is perhaps TRBD2 (6 bases). This CDR3 comprises 16 residues.

Remarks on this clonotype: This may stem from a read error, because a much larger clone lies one nucleotide away. The CDR3 end shows no conserved phenylalanine or tryptophan, and so a read error is likely. The genes are TRBV29-1 and TRBJ2-7; 7 bases fit TRBD1. With 5 bases clipped from V and 7 bases from J, the junction kept 14 bases outside the gene matches. The germline CDR1 and CDR2 sequences are SQVTM and ANQGSEA. This CDR3 region has 14 residues. The CDR3 region is CSVKIPGQFEEQYL. CDR3 nucleotides: TGCAGCGTTAAAATCCCGGGACAGTTTGAGGAGCAGTACCTC.

This clonotype was found many times. The chain uses TRBV28 and TRBJ2-2; TRBD2 aligns across 9 bases. The length of the CDR3 is 14 residues. Germline lookup yields CDR1 MDHEN and CDR2 SYDVKM. After removal of 4 bases from V and 7 bases from J, the junction contained 4 bases not matched to a gene. CDR3 sequence reads: CASSSSGNYGELFF. Here the CDR3 DNA reads TGTGCCAGCAGTTCTAGCGGGAATTACGGGGAGCTGTTTTTT.

There are many counts of this clonotype. The chain links TRBV28 to TRBJ1-1; 11 nucleotides align to TRBD1. The trim removed 2 bases at V and 1 base at J, leaving 6 bases unmatched. The germline V gene has CDR1 MDHEN and CDR2 SYDVKM. The CDR3 consists of 17 residues. CDR3 coding DNA: TGTGCCAGCAGTTTAACGGACAGGGGGCCGACGAACACTGAAGCTTTCTTT. As protein: CASSLTDRGPTNTEAFF.

A word on this clonotype: One junction end disagrees with the germline gene, perhaps due to a read error. This chain uses TRBV19 with TRBJ1-6; 8 positions agree with TRBD1. The CDR3 runs 15 residues. Germline V CDR1 and CDR2: LNHDA, SQIVND (reference sequence). CDR3 protein: CASQIGTGYDSPLHF. CDR3 nucleotides: TGTGCCAGTCAAATTGGGACAGGCTATGATTCACCCCTCCACTTT.

This clonotype occurred many times. This chain links TRBV7-2 with TRBJ2-7; D uncertain. V gave up 6 bases and J gave up 3 bases, with 15 bases separating them. The CDR3 runs 14 residues. Germline V gene sequence: CDR1 SGHTA, CDR2 FQGNSA. CDR3 in amino acids: CASSLTAVGYEQYF. CDR3 nucleotide sequence: TGTGCCAGCAGTCTCACGGCGGTCGGCTACGAGCAGTACTTC.

There are many counts of this clonotype. The V and J genes are TRBV28 and TRBJ2-5; D gene uncertain. CDR3 length equals 14 residues. Trimming cost V 3 bases and J 1 base, with 9 bases left between them. Germline CDR1 is MDHEN and CDR2 is SYDVKM. CDR3 sequence: CASSFSAFQETQYF. The CDR3, as DNA: TGTGCCAGCAGTTTCTCGGCTTTCCAAGAGACCCAGTACTTC.

The genes are TRBV20-1 and TRBJ1-1; TRBD1 is a possible D gene (5 bases). Germline V CDR1 and CDR2: DFQATT, SNEGSKA (reference sequence). The V end was cut by 4 bases, the J end by 5 bases, with 17 bases between. The CDR3 loop spans 14 amino acids. CDR3 sequence: CSATQGPPGTEAFF. In DNA, the CDR3 is TGCAGTGCTACCCAGGGCCCACCGGGGACTGAAGCTTTCTTT.

About this clonotype: A much larger clone is a single base away; this may be a read error. The chain uses TRBV6-1 and TRBJ1-2; D is possibly TRBD1 (6 bases). Germline CDR1 and CDR2: MNHNS and SASEGT. The CDR3 has 14 residues. The CDR3 loop is CASTSGQGFYGHTF. DNA of the CDR3: TGTGCCAGCACCTCCGGGCAGGGGTTCTATGGCCACACCTTC.

This clonotype was recorded many times. The chain has TRBV20-1 and TRBJ1-5; 7 positions agree with TRBD1. CDR1 is DFQATT, CDR2 SNEGSKA, per germline (reference sequence). The CDR3 extends over 14 amino acids. V was clipped by 3 bases and J by 5 bases; unmatched bases: 7. In DNA, the CDR3 is TGCAGTGCTAGTCCCAGACAGGGAGATCAGCCCCAGCATTTT. Amino acids: CSASPRQGDQPQHF.

This clonotype turned up a few times. This chain joins TRBV7-3 and TRBJ1-4, with D maybe TRBD1 (5 bases). The CDR3 has 15 residues. Trimming stripped 1 base from V and 8 bases from J, with 14 bases between. The germline gives CDR1 SGHTA, CDR2 FQGTGA. The CDR3 reads CASSLSSGKGEKLFF. The DNA for the CDR3 is TGTGCCAGCAGCTTAAGTTCCGGGAAGGGGGAAAAACTGTTTTTT.

There are a few counts of this clonotype. The rearrangement uses TRBV6-2 or TRBV6-3 and TRBJ1-1; 7 nucleotides agree with TRBD1. The CDR3 totals 13 residues. Germline CDR1 and CDR2: MNHEY and SVGEGT. V lost 7 bases to trimming and J lost 3 bases; unmatched junction nucleotides: 5. CDR3 amino acids: CASNRDSYTEAFF. The CDR3 DNA reads TGTGCCAGCAATAGGGACAGTTACACTGAAGCTTTCTTT.

This clonotype was counted only a few times. The chain couples TRBV27 to TRBJ1-1, with 8 bases identical to TRBD1. This CDR3 comprises 16 residues. The germline V gene has CDR1 MNHEY and CDR2 SMNVEV (reference sequence). Trimming cost V 5 bases and J 1 base; bases outside gene matches: 9. CDR3 loop: CASSPRDGTGNTEAFF. The CDR3 bases are TGTGCCAGCAGTCCGCGAGATGGGACAGGGAACACTGAAGCTTTCTTT.

This clonotype was recorded a few times. The chain uses TRBV7-9 and TRBJ2-2; TRBD2 matches at 8 bases. Germline CDR1 is SEHNR and CDR2 is FQNEAQ (reference sequence). The J segment lost 7 bases and the V segment lost 7 bases, leaving 14 bases of the junction unmatched. This CDR3 has 16 residues. The CDR3 spells CASIETGGPVGGELFF. The CDR3 nucleotides are TGTGCCAGCATCGAGACGGGAGGGCCCGTTGGCGGGGAGCTGTTTTTT.

This clonotype has more than one count but fewer than ten. The chain employs TRBV28 and TRBJ1-5; TRBD1 aligns across 9 bases. Germline V gives CDR1 MDHEN, CDR2 SYDVKM. Unmatched junction bases numbered 6, after V lost 3 bases and J lost 3 bases. The CDR3 is 16 amino acids. The CDR3 DNA reads TGTGCCAGCAGTTTTGAGACAGGGGGTCTCAATCAGCCCCAGCATTTT. Its protein product is CASSFETGGLNQPQHF.